This TCR beta chain stems from a study of blood T cell repertoires in COVID-19. V gave up 5 bases and J gave up 2 bases, with 12 bases separating them. Germline CDR1 MNHNY, CDR2 SVGAGI (reference sequence). The CDR3 length is 14 residues. This clone was counted a few times. The protocol was immunoSEQ multiplex PCR, while the TCRdb copy is restricted to in-frame clones and leaves out a portion. The data hold under 200,000 clones, with 84% observed a single time. The sequenced sample was peripheral blood. This chain connects TRBV6-6 to TRBJ1-1, with D unresolved. The TCR comes from a middle-aged man who had recovered from COVID-19. The CDR3 spells CASSLSGFNTEAFF. The CDR3 nucleotides read TGTGCCAGCAGTCTCTCGGGGTTCAACACTGAAGCTTTCTTT.